The 15 T cell receptor beta chains reported below all come from one sample, sequenced in a study of control samples from healthy donors and cancer patients. The assay was immunoSEQ multiplex PCR, and TCRdb's table has in-frame clones only and misses some. Among just under 75,000 clones, roughly 84% were seen once, and the ten largest hold 4%. The source material was blood. Receptor source: a woman aged 45-65 years in good health.

The rearrangement links TRBV4-1 to TRBJ2-3; D gene uncertain. Germline loops: CDR1 MGHRA, CDR2 YSYEKL. The CDR3 length is 16 residues. V lost 1 base, J lost 2 bases, and 13 bases lay in between. The CDR3 is CASSQVAGTYTDTQYF. The CDR3 DNA sequence: TGCGCCAGCAGCCAAGTTGCCGGAACGTACACAGATACGCAGTATTTT.

The V call is TRBV6-6, the J call TRBJ2-7; D is uncertain. The CDR3 extends over 14 amino acids. The germline V gene has CDR1 MNHNY and CDR2 SVGAGI (reference sequence). Trimming removed 6 bases from V and 2 bases from J, with 14 bases in between. CDR3 DNA: TGTGCCAGCAGCCCCCTAACCCGGCCCTACGAGCAGTACTTC. Translated: CASSPLTRPYEQYF.

V gene TRBV11-2 combines with J gene TRBJ2-2; no definite D call. The CDR3 is made up of 16 amino acids. Trimming stripped 1 base from V and 6 bases from J, with 15 bases between. Germline values: CDR1 SGHAT, CDR2 FQNNGV. The CDR3 loop reads CASSLVVGFRAGELFF. The DNA of the CDR3 is TGTGCCAGCAGCTTAGTTGTGGGCTTCCGGGCCGGGGAGCTGTTTTTT.

The V call is TRBV6-5, the J call TRBJ1-1; 7 nucleotides agree with TRBD1. Looked up from germline, CDR1 is MNHEY and CDR2 is SVGAGI. The CDR3 runs 15 residues. The V segment lost 6 bases and the J segment 1 base; nucleotides outside the gene matches: 8. CDR3 protein: CASSRYRGRNTEAFF. The DNA for the CDR3 is TGTGCCAGCAGCCGCTACAGGGGAAGGAACACTGAAGCTTTCTTT.

This sequence joins TRBV10-1 and TRBJ1-2; D gene ambiguous. Between the trimmed V and J ends, which lost 4 bases and 0 bases, there was a span of 6 bases. This CDR3 region has 13 residues. In germline, CDR1 is WNHNN, CDR2 SYGVQD (reference sequence). In DNA form, the CDR3 reads TGCGCCAGCAGTGCACAGCCTAACTATGGCTACACCTTC. Its translation: CASSAQPNYGYTF.

The rearrangement uses TRBV3-1 (or the pseudogene TRBV3-2) and TRBJ2-1; tentatively, D is TRBD2 (5 bases). Trimming stripped 1 base from V and 6 bases from J, with 16 bases between. This CDR3 has 16 residues. Per the germline V gene, CDR1 is LGHDT and CDR2 is YNNKEL (reference sequence). The CDR3 here is CASSQAGEISGNEQFF. The CDR3 nucleotides read TGTGCCAGCAGCCAAGCCGGGGAAATCTCGGGCAATGAGCAGTTCTTC.

This clone was seen only a few times. The chain links TRBV19 to TRBJ1-2; no firm D call. This CDR3 is built from 14 residues. Per germline, CDR1 LNHDA and CDR2 SQIVND (reference sequence). The V end lost 2 bases, the J end lost 1 base, and 8 bases lay between the germline ends. CDR3 nucleotides: TGTGCCAGTAGTATACAGGCTAATAACTATGGCTACACCTTC. Translation: CASSIQANNYGYTF.

This sequence joins TRBV5-1 and TRBJ2-1; D remains unclear. The V and J ends lost 4 bases and 0 bases respectively, with 14 bases between them. CDR1 and CDR2 (germline): SGHRS, YFSETQ. The CDR3 has 16 amino acids. This chain's CDR3 is CASSPGHLSSYNEQFF. The CDR3 region has the DNA TGCGCCAGCAGCCCGGGTCACCTTAGCTCCTACAATGAGCAGTTCTTC.

The rearrangement joins TRBV30 to TRBJ1-6; 7 nucleotides agree with TRBD1. The CDR3 spans 13 residues. Germline values: CDR1 GTSNPN, CDR2 SVGIG (reference sequence). The CDR3 region is CGSARGYNSPLHF. The CDR3 DNA is TGTGGCTCAGCCAGGGGGTATAATTCACCCCTCCACTTT. The entire variable domain, with the rest obtained from reference TRBV30 and TRBJ1-6, is as follows: SQTIHQWPATLVQPVGSPLSLECTVEGTSNPNLYWYRQAAGRGLQLLFYSVGIGQISSEVPQNLSASRPQDRQFILSSKKLLLSDSGFYLCGSARGYNSPLHFGNGTRLTVT.

The chain recombines TRBV2 with TRBJ2-1; no definite D call. The length of the CDR3 is 15 residues. V lost 4 bases and J lost 1, with 11 bases in between. Germline V gene data show CDR1 as SNHLY and CDR2 as FYNNEI. DNA of the CDR3: TGTGCCAGCAGTGTAGGGAAATCTTCCTACAATGAGCAGTTCTTC. Its protein is CASSVGKSSYNEQFF. Looking up the rest from reference TRBV2 and TRBJ2-1 gives the full variable domain: EPEVTQTPSHQVTQMGQEVILRCVPISNHLYFYWYRQILGQKVEFLVSFYNNEISEKSEIFDDQFSVERPDGSNFTLKIRSTKLEDSAMYFCASSVGKSSYNEQFFGPGTRLTVL.

V and J are TRBV29-1 and TRBJ2-7; no clear D. The germline gives CDR1 SQVTM, CDR2 ANQGSEA. The CDR3 covers 13 residues. V lost 3 bases to trimming and J lost 1 base, with 10 bases between them. The CDR3 loop reads CSVETGGSYEQYF. Written as DNA, the CDR3 is TGCAGCGTTGAGACCGGTGGGTCCTACGAGCAGTACTTC.

The V gene is TRBV20-1, the J gene TRBJ2-5, with a weak D call TRBD2 (6 bases). The V and J ends lost 6 bases and 5 bases respectively, with 10 bases between them. This CDR3 comprises 11 residues. In germline, CDR1 is DFQATT, CDR2 SNEGSKA (reference sequence). CDR3 nucleotide sequence: TGCAGTGCCGAAGGGAGGGAGACCCAGTACTTC. Translated, it gives CSAEGRETQYF.

V usage is TRBV4-1 and J usage is TRBJ1-1; 7 bases match TRBD1. With V trimmed by 4 bases and J by 4 bases, 3 bases remained unmatched. The CDR3 is made up of 13 amino acids. Germline V gene sequence: CDR1 MGHRA, CDR2 YSYEKL. CDR3 bases: TGCGCCAGCAGCCGCGGGACAGCCACTGAAGCTTTCTTT. Translating it yields CASSRGTATEAFF.

The chain recombines TRBV7-9 with TRBJ2-7, with D maybe TRBD2 (5 bases). Germline V CDR1 and CDR2: SEHNR, FQNEAQ (reference sequence). The CDR3 extends over 15 amino acids. V shed 4 bases and J shed 2 bases, with 15 bases lying between them. Here the CDR3 DNA reads TGTGCCAGCAGCTCGCCGAGCGGCAGAGCCTACGAGCAGTACTTC. It codes for CASSSPSGRAYEQYF.

The gene calls are TRBV30 and TRBJ2-7; weak D call: TRBD2 (6 bases). There are 12 residues in the CDR3. The V end was cut by 2 bases, the J end by 3 bases, with 8 bases between. Per the germline V gene, CDR1 is GTSNPN and CDR2 is SVGIG (reference sequence). CDR3: CAWSRRGYEQYF. The CDR3 nucleotides are TGTGCCTGGAGTAGGCGGGGCTACGAGCAGTACTTC.